The 11 T cell receptor beta chains reported below all come from one sample, sequenced in a study of Tregs in tolerant kidney transplant recipients. Profiling relied on immunoSEQ multiplex PCR, and the TCRdb table lists in-frame clones only, not all of them. The sample contains approximately 43,000 clones, roughly nine tenths of which appear only once. Sequencing was carried out using Tregs from blood. Receptors were obtained from a human donor in good health.

The chain is built from TRBV6-1 and TRBJ2-7; D call uncertain. The V end was cut by 3 bases, the J end by 5 bases, with 5 bases between. From germline, CDR1 is MNHNS and CDR2 SASEGT. This CDR3 is 11 amino acids long. The CDR3 DNA is TGTGCCAGCAGTGACACTAACGAGCAGTACTTC. Its translation is CASSDTNEQYF.

Worth noting for this clone: Other DNA sequences from this sample encode an identical CDR3 as well. J is TRBJ2-3 and V is TRBV18, with D unclear. This CDR3 is 12 amino acids long. From germline, CDR1 is KGHSH and CDR2 LQKENI. V was trimmed by 3 bases and J by 0 bases, leaving 1 base between them. For the CDR3, the DNA is TGTGCCAGCTCACCTAGCACAGATACGCAGTATTTT. Amino acid sequence: CASSPSTDTQYF.

The CDR3 loop is CASSLGRGMENSPLHF. The DNA for the CDR3 is TGTGCCAGCAGCTTAGGAAGGGGGATGGAAAATTCACCCCTCCACTTT. The chain carries TRBV5-6 and TRBJ1-6, with a possible D match to TRBD1 (6 bases). With 2 bases removed from V and 7 bases from J, the gap between germline ends came to 16 bases. The CDR3 has 16 residues. Germline CDR1 reads SGHDT; CDR2 reads YYEEEE.

The V call is TRBV5-5, the J call TRBJ1-4, with D perhaps TRBD1 (5 bases). CDR3 length: 15 amino acids. Germline V gives CDR1 SGHKS, CDR2 YYEKEE (reference sequence). The V gene lost 5 bases and the J gene lost 0 bases, with 11 bases spanning the gap. The CDR3 region is CASRLGGATNEKLFF. In DNA form, the CDR3 reads TGTGCCAGCAGGCTCGGGGGAGCAACTAATGAAAAACTGTTTTTT. Filled out from reference TRBV5-5 and TRBJ1-4, the complete variable domain reads DAGVTQSPTHLIKTRGQQVTLRCSPISGHKSVSWYQQVLGQGPQFIFQYYEKEERGRGNFPDRFSARQFPNYSSELNVNALLLGDSALYLCASRLGGATNEKLFFGSGTQLSVL.

The gene calls are TRBV6-1 and TRBJ1-3; tentative D call: TRBD1 (6 bases). The V and J ends lost 6 bases and 0 bases respectively, with 12 bases between them. CDR3 length: 15 amino acids. In germline, CDR1 is MNHNS, CDR2 SASEGT. The CDR3 is CASRHRVSSGNTIYF. In DNA form, the CDR3 reads TGTGCCAGCAGGCACAGGGTCAGCTCTGGAAACACCATATATTTT.

The chain links TRBV5-5 to TRBJ1-4, with a weak D call TRBD1 (5 bases). V was clipped by 5 bases and J by 2 bases, with 10 bases between them. This CDR3 has 14 amino acids. The germline CDR1 and CDR2 sequences are SGHKS and YYEKEE (reference sequence). The CDR3 nucleotides are TGTGCCAGCAGATCAGGGCCCACTAATGAAAAACTGTTTTTT. Translating gives CASRSGPTNEKLFF. Using reference TRBV5-5 and TRBJ1-4 for the parts outside the CDR3, the full variable domain is DAGVTQSPTHLIKTRGQQVTLRCSPISGHKSVSWYQQVLGQGPQFIFQYYEKEERGRGNFPDRFSARQFPNYSSELNVNALLLGDSALYLCASRSGPTNEKLFFGSGTQLSVL.

The J gene is TRBJ2-5, the V gene TRBV5-1; TRBD1 matches 8 bases. The J call could be wrong; TRBJ2-7 is a better fit for the DNA end. From germline, CDR1 is SGHRS and CDR2 YFSETQ. The CDR3 loop spans 13 amino acids. The CDR3 sequence is CASVQGAGYEQYF. In DNA, the CDR3 is TGCGCCAGCGTTCAGGGGGCGGGTTACGAGCAGTACTTC.

The V call is TRBV5-6, the J call TRBJ2-3, with D possibly TRBD1 on 6 matching bases. Trimming took 4 bases from V and 7 from J, leaving 19 bases between them. The germline gives CDR1 SGHDT, CDR2 YYEEEE. The CDR3 is 15 amino acids. The CDR3 is CASSTPGQTVYTQYF. In DNA, the CDR3 is TGTGCCAGCAGCACACCGGGACAAACTGTCTATACGCAGTATTTT.

J is TRBJ2-1 and V is TRBV29-1; 12 bases match TRBD2. The CDR3 has 15 residues. V trimming: 2 bases; J trimming: 7 bases; junction bases outside the gene matches: 6. CDR1 is SQVTM and CDR2 is ANQGSEA in the germline V gene. In DNA, the CDR3 is TGCAGCGTTGAAAGACTAGCGGGAGTGGGTAATGAGCAGTTCTTC. This encodes CSVERLAGVGNEQFF.

The V and J genes are TRBV7-7 and TRBJ2-7; the D gene is possibly TRBD1 (5 bases). Germline CDR1 reads SSHAT; CDR2 reads FNYEAQ (reference sequence). The germline V and J ends were trimmed by 2 bases and 0 bases, with 8 bases remaining between them. The CDR3 consists of 14 residues. CDR3: CASSLTRDSYEQYF. The CDR3 DNA follows: TGTGCCAGCAGCTTAACCAGGGACTCCTACGAGCAGTACTTC.

The chain combines TRBV7-2 with TRBJ2-1, with D possibly TRBD2 on 5 matching bases. Per the germline V gene, CDR1 is SGHTA and CDR2 is FQGNSA. This CDR3 is built from 16 residues. Trimming left V 2 bases short and J 0 bases short, with 11 bases between. The CDR3 region has the DNA TGTGCCAGCAGCTTAAGGCTAGCTGTCTCCTACAATGAGCAGTTCTTC. Residues: CASSLRLAVSYNEQFF. Full variable domain (remainder filled in from reference TRBV7-2 and TRBJ2-1): GAGVSQSPSNKVTEKGKDVELRCDPISGHTALYWYRQSLGQGLEFLIYFQGNSAPDKSGLPSDRFSAERTGGSVSTLTIQRTQQEDSAVYLCASSLRLAVSYNEQFFGPGTRLTVL.